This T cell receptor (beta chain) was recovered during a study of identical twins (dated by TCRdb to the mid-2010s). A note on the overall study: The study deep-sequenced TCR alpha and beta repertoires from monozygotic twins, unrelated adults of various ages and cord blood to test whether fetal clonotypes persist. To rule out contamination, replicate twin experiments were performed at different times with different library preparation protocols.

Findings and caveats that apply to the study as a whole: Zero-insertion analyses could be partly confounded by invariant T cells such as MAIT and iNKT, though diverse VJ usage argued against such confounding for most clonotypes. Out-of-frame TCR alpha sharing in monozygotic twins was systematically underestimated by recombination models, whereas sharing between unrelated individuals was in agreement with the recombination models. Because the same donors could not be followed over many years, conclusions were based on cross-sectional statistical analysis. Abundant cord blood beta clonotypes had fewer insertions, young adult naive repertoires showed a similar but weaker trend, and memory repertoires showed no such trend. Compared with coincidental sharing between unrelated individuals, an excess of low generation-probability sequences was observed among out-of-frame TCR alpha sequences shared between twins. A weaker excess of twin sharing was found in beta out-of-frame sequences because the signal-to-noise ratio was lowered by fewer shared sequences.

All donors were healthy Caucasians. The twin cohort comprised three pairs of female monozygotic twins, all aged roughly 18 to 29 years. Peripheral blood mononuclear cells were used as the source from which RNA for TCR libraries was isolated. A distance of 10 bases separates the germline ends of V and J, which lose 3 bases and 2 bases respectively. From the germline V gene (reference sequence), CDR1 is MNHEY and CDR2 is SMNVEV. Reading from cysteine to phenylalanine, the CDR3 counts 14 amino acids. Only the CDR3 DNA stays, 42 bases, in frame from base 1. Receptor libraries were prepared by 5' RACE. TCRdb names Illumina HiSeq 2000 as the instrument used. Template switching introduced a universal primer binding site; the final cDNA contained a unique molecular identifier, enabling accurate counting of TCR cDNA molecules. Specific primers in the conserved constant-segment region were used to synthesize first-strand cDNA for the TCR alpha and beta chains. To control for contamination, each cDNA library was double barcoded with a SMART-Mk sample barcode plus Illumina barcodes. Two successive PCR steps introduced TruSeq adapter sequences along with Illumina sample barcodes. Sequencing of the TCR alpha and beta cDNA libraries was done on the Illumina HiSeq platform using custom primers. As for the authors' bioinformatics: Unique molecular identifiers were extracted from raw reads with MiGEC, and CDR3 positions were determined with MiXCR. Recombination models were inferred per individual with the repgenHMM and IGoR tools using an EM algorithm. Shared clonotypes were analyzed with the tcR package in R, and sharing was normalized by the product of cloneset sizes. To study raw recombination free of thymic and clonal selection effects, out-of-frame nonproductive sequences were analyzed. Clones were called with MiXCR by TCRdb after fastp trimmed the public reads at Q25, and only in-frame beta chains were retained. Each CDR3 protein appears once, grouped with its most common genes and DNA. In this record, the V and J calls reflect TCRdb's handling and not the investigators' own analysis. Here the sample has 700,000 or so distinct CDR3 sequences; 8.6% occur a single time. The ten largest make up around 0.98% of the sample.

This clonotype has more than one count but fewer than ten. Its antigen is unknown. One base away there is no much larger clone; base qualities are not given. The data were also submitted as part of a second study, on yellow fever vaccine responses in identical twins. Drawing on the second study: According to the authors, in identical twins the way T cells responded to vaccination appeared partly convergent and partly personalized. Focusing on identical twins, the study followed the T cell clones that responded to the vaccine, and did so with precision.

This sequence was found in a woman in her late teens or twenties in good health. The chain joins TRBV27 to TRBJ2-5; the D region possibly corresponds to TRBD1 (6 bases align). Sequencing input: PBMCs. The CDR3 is CASSFQGYQETQYF. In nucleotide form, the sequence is TGTGCCAGCAGTTTCCAGGGGTATCAAGAGACCCAGTACTTC.